This record covers a single T cell receptor beta chain. This sample is part of a study of control samples from healthy donors and cancer patients. The germline CDR1 and CDR2 sequences are SEHNR and FQNEAQ (reference sequence). The CDR3 totals 15 residues. J was trimmed by 2 bases and V by 5 bases; bases with no gene match: 6. TCRdb's copy holds only in-frame clones and misses some; the assay was immunoSEQ multiplex PCR. The sample holds 160,000 or so clones, 92% seen once. This clonotype was obtained from a young woman in good health. The sequenced sample consisted of blood. The chain recombines TRBV7-9 with TRBJ2-7; 10 nucleotides match TRBD2. CDR3 in amino acids: CASSTRTSGTYEQYF. CDR3 DNA: TGTGCCAGCAGCACTAGGACTAGCGGCACCTACGAGCAGTACTTC.